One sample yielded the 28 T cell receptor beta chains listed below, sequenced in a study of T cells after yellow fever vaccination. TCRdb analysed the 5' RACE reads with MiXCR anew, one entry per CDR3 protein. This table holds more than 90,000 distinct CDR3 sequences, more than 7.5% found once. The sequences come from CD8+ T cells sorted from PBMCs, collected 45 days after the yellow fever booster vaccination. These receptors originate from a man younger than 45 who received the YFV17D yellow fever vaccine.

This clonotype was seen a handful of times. The CDR3 protein is CASSYRGGWETQYF. The CDR3 nucleotides read TGTGCCAGCAGTTACCGGGGGGGCTGGGAGACCCAGTACTTC. The chain recombines TRBV6-2 or TRBV6-3 with TRBJ2-5; TRBD2 agrees at 8 bases. J lost 5 bases, V lost 2 bases, and 4 bases had no gene match. The CDR3 has 14 amino acids. Germline V lookup: CDR1 MNHEY, CDR2 SVGEGT.

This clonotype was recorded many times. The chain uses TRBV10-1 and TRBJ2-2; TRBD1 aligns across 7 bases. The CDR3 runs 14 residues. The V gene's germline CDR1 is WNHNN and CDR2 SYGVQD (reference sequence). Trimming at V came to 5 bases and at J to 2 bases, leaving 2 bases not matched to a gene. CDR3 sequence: CASSNRGNTGELFF. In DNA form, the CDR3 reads TGCGCCAGCAGTAACAGGGGAAACACCGGGGAGCTGTTTTTT.

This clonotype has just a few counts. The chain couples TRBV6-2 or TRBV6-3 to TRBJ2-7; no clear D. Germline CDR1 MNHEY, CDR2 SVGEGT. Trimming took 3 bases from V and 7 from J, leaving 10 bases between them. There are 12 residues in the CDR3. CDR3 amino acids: CASSYPANEQYF. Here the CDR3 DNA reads TGTGCCAGCAGTTATCCGGCAAATGAGCAGTACTTC.

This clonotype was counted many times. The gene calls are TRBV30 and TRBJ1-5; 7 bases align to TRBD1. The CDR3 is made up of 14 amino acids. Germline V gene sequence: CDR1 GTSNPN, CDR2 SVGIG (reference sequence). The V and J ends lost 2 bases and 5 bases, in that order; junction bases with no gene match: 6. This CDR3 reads CAWSTGQAYQPQHF. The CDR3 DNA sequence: TGTGCCTGGAGTACTGGACAGGCTTATCAGCCCCAGCATTTT.

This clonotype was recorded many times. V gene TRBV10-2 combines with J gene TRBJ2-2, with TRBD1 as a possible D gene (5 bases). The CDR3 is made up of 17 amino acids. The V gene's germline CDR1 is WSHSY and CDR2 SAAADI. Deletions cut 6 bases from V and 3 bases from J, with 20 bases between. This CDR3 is CASRGPTETDDTGELFF. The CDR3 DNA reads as TGCGCCAGCAGGGGCCCGACAGAAACTGACGACACCGGGGAGCTGTTTTTT.

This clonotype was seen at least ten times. CDR3 sequence (DNA): TGTGCCAGCAGCCTCGGGCGGATTAGCACAGATACGCAGTATTTT. It encodes CASSLGRISTDTQYF. The gene calls are TRBV7-3 and TRBJ2-3; no clear D gene. Germline CDR1 and CDR2: SGHTA and FQGTGA. This CDR3 has 15 residues. V was clipped by 5 bases and J by 0 bases, with 12 bases between them.

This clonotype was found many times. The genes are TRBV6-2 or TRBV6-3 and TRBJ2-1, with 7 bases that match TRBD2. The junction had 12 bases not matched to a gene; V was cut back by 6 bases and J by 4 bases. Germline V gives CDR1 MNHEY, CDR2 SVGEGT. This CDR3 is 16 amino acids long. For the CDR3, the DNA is TGTGCCAGCAGCACCTTGAAGCGGGAAGTTTACAATGAGCAGTTCTTC. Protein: CASSTLKREVYNEQFF.

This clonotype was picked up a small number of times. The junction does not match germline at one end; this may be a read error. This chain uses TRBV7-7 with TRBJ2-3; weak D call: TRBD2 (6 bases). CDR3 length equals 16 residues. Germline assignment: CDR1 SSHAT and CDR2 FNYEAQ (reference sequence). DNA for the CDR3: TGTGCTAGCAGCTTATCTACGGGAGTGGGCACAGATACGCAGTATTTT. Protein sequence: CASSLSTGVGTDTQYF.

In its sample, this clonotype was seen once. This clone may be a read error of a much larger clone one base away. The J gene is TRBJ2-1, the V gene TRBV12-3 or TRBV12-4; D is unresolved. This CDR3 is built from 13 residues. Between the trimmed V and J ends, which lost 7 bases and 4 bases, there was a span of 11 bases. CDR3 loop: CASILGSYNEQFF. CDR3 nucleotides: TGTGCCAGCATACTTGGCAGTTACAATGAGCAGTTCTTC.

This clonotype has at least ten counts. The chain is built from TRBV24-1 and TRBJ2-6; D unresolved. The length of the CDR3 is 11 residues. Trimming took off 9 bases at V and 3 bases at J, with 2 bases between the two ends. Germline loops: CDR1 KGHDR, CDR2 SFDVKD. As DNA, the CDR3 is TGTGCCACCTTTGGGGCCAACGTCCTGACTTTC. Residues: CATFGANVLTF.

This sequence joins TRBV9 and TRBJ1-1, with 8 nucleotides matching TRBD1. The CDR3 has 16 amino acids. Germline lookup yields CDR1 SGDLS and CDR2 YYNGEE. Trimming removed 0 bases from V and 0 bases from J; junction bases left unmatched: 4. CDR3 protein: CASSVGGRGLNTEAFF. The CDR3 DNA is TGTGCCAGCAGCGTAGGGGGCAGGGGGCTGAACACTGAAGCTTTCTTT.

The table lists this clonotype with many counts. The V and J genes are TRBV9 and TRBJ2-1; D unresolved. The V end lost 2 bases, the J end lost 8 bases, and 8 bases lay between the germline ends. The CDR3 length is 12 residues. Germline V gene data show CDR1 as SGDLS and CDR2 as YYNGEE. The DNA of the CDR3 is TGTGCCAGCAGCGTCCGGCGCGATGAGCAGTTCTTC. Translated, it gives CASSVRRDEQFF. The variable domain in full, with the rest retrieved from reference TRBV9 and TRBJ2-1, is DSGVTQTPKHLITATGQRVTLRCSPRSGDLSVYWYQQSLDQGLQFLIQYYNGEERAKGNILERFSAQQFPDLHSELNLSSLELGDSALYFCASSVRRDEQFFGPGTRLTVL.

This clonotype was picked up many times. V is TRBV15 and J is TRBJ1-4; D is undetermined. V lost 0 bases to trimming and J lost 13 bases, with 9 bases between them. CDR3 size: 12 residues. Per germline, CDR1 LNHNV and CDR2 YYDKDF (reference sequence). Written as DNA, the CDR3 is TGTGCCACCAGCAGAGATAAGGTGGGACTGTTTTTT. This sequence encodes CATSRDKVGLFF.

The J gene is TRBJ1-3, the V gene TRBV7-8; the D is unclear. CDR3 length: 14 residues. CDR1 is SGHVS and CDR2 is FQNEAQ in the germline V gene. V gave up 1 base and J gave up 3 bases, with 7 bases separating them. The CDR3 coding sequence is TGTGCCAGCAGCTTAGGAGGAATTGGAAACACCATATATTTT. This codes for CASSLGGIGNTIYF.

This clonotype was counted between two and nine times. The CDR3 is CASSEETSGSVYEQYF. The CDR3 bases are TGCGCCAGCAGCGAGGAGACTAGCGGGAGCGTATACGAGCAGTACTTC. The chain links TRBV5-1 to TRBJ2-7, with 12 bases that match TRBD2. This CDR3 spans 16 amino acids. Germline trimming cut 4 bases from V and 4 bases from J; bases unmatched to any gene: 9. The germline gives CDR1 SGHRS, CDR2 YFSETQ.

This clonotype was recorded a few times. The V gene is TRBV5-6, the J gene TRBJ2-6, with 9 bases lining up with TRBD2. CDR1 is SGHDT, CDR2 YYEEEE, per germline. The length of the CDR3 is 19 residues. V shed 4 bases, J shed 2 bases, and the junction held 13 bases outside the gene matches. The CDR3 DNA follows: TGTGCCAGCAGCCCCGGGATAGCGGGAGCTCTGGCTGGGGCCAACGTCCTGACTTTC. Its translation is CASSPGIAGALAGANVLTF. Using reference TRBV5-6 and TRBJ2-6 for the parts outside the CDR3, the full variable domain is DAGVTQSPTHLIKTRGQQVTLRCSPKSGHDTVSWYQQALGQGPQFIFQYYEEEERQRGNFPDRFSGHQFPNYSSELNVNALLLGDSALYLCASSPGIAGALAGANVLTFGAGSRLTVL.

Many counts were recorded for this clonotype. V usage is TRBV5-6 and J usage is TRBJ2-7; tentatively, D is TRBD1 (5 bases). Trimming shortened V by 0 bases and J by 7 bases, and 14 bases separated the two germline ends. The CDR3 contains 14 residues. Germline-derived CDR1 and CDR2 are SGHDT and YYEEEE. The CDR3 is CASSLAGRALEQYF. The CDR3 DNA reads TGTGCCAGCAGCTTGGCCGGCAGGGCTTTGGAGCAGTACTTC.

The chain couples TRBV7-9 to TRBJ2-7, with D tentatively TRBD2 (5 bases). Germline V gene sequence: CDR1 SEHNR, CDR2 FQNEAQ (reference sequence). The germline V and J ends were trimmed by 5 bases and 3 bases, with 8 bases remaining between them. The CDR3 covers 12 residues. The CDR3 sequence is CASSQDFYEQYF. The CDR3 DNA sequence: TGTGCCAGCAGCCAGGACTTCTACGAGCAGTACTTC.

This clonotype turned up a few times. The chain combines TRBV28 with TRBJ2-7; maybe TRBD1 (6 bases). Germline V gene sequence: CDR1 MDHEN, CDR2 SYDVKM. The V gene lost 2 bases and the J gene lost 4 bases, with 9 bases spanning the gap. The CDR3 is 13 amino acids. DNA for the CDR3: TGTGCCAGCAGTTTACCGACAGGTTACGAGCAGTACTTC. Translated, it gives CASSLPTGYEQYF.

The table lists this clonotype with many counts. The CDR3: CASSELGSDTQYF. For the CDR3, the DNA is TGTGCCAGCTCAGAGCTGGGCAGCGATACGCAGTATTTT. The chain combines TRBV18 with TRBJ2-3; D call uncertain. The length of the CDR3 is 13 residues. The germline V gene has CDR1 KGHSH and CDR2 LQKENI. The V gene lost 5 bases and the J gene lost 6 bases, with 12 bases spanning the gap.

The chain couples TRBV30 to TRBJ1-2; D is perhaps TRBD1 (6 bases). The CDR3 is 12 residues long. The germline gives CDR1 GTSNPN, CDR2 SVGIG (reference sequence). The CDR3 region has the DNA TGTGCGGGGGGCGGGGGGCAAGGTCGCTACACCTTC. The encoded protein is CAGGGGQGRYTF.

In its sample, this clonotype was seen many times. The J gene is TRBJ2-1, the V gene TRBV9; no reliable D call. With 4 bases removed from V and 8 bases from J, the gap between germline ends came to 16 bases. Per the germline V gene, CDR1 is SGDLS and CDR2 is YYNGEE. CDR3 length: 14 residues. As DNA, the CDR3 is TGTGCCAGCAGCCTTTTTGGGCCTGGGGATGAGCAGTTCTTC. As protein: CASSLFGPGDEQFF.

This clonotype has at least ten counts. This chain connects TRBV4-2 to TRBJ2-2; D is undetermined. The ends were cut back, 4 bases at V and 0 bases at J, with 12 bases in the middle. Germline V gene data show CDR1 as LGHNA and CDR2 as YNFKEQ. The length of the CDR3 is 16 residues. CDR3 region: CASSPEDNTNTGELFF. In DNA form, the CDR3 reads TGTGCCAGCAGCCCGGAAGACAATACGAACACCGGGGAGCTGTTTTTT.

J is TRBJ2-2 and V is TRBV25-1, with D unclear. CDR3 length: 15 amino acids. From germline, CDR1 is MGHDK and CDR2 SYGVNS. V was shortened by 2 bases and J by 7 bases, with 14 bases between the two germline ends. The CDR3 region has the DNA TGTGCCAGCAGTGAAGATCGGTGGGCGAGCGGGGAGCTGTTTTTT. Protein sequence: CASSEDRWASGELFF.

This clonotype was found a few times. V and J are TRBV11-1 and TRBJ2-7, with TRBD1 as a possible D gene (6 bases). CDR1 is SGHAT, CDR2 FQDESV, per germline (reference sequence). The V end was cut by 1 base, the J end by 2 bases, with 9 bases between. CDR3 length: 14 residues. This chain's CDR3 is CASSLETGTYEQYF. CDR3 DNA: TGTGCCAGCAGCTTAGAAACAGGGACCTACGAGCAGTACTTC.

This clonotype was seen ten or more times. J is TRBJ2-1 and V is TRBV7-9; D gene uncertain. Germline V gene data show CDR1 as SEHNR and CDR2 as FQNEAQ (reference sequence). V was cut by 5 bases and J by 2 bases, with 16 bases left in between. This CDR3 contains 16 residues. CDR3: CASSVTPTLAYNEQFF. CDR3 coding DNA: TGTGCCAGCAGCGTGACCCCCACCCTCGCCTACAATGAGCAGTTCTTC.

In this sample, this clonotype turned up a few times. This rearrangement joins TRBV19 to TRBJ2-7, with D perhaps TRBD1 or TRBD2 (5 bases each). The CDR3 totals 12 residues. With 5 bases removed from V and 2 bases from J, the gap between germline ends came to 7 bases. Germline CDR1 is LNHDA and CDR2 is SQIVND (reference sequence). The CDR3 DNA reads TGTGCCAGTAGTGAGGGGACCTACGAGCAGTACTTC. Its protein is CASSEGTYEQYF. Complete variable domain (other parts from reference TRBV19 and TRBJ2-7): DGGITQSPKYLFRKEGQNVTLSCEQNLNHDAMYWYRQDPGQGLRLIYYSQIVNDFQKGDIAEGYSVSREKKESFPLTVTSAQKNPTAFYLCASSEGTYEQYFGPGTRLTVT.

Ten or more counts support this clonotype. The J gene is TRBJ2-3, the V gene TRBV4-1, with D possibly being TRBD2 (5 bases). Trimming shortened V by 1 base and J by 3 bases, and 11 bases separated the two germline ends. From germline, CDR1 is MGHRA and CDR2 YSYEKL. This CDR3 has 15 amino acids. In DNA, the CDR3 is TGCGCCAGCAGCCAAGTATCCGGGATGACAGATACGCAGTATTTT. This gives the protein CASSQVSGMTDTQYF.